This T cell receptor beta chain comes out of a study of cytomegalovirus exposure and HLA in healthy donors. Study as a whole: The approximately 120 validation repertoires were produced on the same platform as the 670 or so repertoires of the first cohort. This was reported in a later analysis. Overall study results and limits: Most TCR sequences were seen very rarely across donors, but some public TCRs occurred in many. The study listed under 200 cytomegalovirus-associated TCR beta chains.

A remark on this clone: The antigen remains unidentified.

Produced via immunoSEQ multiplex PCR; TCRdb's table is partial and in-frame only. The sample yields some 120,000 clones, roughly 95% seen once. Germline lookup yields CDR1 LGHNA and CDR2 YSLEER. This CDR3 has 15 amino acids. V was clipped by 1 base and J by 0 bases, with 10 bases between them. The TCR originated in a man aged 18 to 30 in good health and CMV-seronegative. The chain joins TRBV4-3 to TRBJ2-7; maybe TRBD2 (6 bases). The sample consisted of PBMCs. The CDR3 nucleotides are TGCGCCAGCAGCCAAGCTGGCGGGGCCTCCTACGAGCAGTACTTC. Its translation: CASSQAGGASYEQYF.